This is a list of T cell receptor beta chains from one sample in a study of T cell repertoires in cytomegalovirus infection. These TCRs are of unknown antigen specificity. TCRdb reprocessed the reads via MiXCR and lists one record per CDR3 protein. The repertoire holds 160,000 or so distinct CDR3 sequences, with approximately 21% as singletons. The material sequenced was CD8+ T cells from cultured PBMCs, taken from culture after CMV antigen stimulation. The origin of the receptors is a human donor in good health (CMV status not recorded). Some clones in this sample may be carry-over from other donors' samples. The CDR3 runs from the conserved cysteine through the conserved F or W. D genes are given only for firm matches. The size entry is marked missing in some rows and otherwise reads once, few, many or a size class.

V gene	D gene	J gene	clone size	CDR3 protein	CDR3 DNA
TRBV6-1	TRBD1	TRBJ2-7	few	CASSTGTGITYEQYF	TGTGCCAGCAGTACCGGGACAGGGATAACCTACGAGCAGTACTTC
TRBV7-9	TRBD2	TRBJ2-5	NA	CASSPPRLAGLQETQYF	TGTGCCAGCAGCCCCCCGAGACTAGCGGGGCTCCAAGAGACCCAGTACTTC
TRBV7-9	NA	TRBJ2-7	few	CASSADSSYEQYF	TGTGCCAGCAGCGCAGACAGCTCCTACGAGCAGTACTTC
TRBV6-6	TRBD2	TRBJ2-7	NA	CASSSGTSSWDEQYF	TGTGCCAGCAGCAGCGGGACCTCCTCCTGGGACGAGCAGTACTTC
TRBV27	NA	TRBJ1-6	NA	CASSSGTYNSPLHF	TGTGCCAGCAGTTCCGGGACCTATAATTCACCCCTCCACTTT
TRBV7-2	NA	TRBJ2-1	few	CASSSPRDEQFF	TGTGCCAGCAGTTCCCCCCGGGATGAGCAGTTCTTC
TRBV4-1	TRBD2	TRBJ2-3	few	CASSPLAGDGDTQYF	TGCGCCAGCAGCCCACTAGCGGGGGATGGAGATACGCAGTATTTT
TRBV11-2	TRBD1	TRBJ2-5	NA	CASSGLGQGETQYF	TGTGCCAGCAGCGGCCTTGGACAGGGTGAGACCCAGTACTTC
TRBV7-8	NA	TRBJ1-1	few	CASSFRVQESEAFF	TGTGCCAGCAGCTTTCGGGTCCAGGAATCTGAAGCTTTCTTT
TRBV28	NA	TRBJ1-5	NA	CASSPRGSHSNQPQHF	TGTGCCAGCAGCCCGAGAGGTTCCCATAGCAATCAGCCCCAGCATTTT
TRBV6-2/TRBV6-3	TRBD1	TRBJ2-7	few	CASSLTGGLPLFSYEQYF	TGTGCCAGCAGTTTGACAGGGGGCCTTCCCCTATTCTCCTACGAGCAGTACTTC
TRBV30	NA	TRBJ1-4	NA	CAWSWGLAANEKLFF	TGTGCCTGGAGTTGGGGTCTGGCGGCTAATGAAAAACTGTTTTTT
TRBV7-2	NA	TRBJ1-1	NA	CASSLEAENTEAFF	TGTGCCAGCAGCTTAGAAGCGGAGAACACTGAAGCTTTCTTT
TRBV7-9	NA	TRBJ2-7	many	CASSLGEREQYF	TGTGCCAGCAGCTTAGGAGAGCGCGAGCAGTACTTC
TRBV7-2	NA	TRBJ2-3	NA	CASSLRGEGTDTQYF	TGTGCCAGCAGCCTAAGGGGGGAGGGCACAGATACGCAGTATTTT
TRBV7-6	NA	TRBJ2-3	NA	CASSLDGADTQYF	TGTGCCAGCAGCTTAGATGGTGCGGATACGCAGTATTTT
TRBV7-9	NA	TRBJ2-7	NA	CASSLGRSEQYF	TGTGCCAGCAGCTTAGGTCGCTCCGAGCAGTACTTC
TRBV20-1	NA	TRBJ2-4	few	CSAPQALAKNIQYF	TGCAGTGCTCCACAGGCTCTAGCCAAAAACATTCAGTACTTC
TRBV12-3/TRBV12-4	NA	TRBJ2-7	NA	CASSHIRYEQYF	TGTGCCAGCAGCCATATTCGCTACGAGCAGTACTTC
TRBV6-5	NA	TRBJ1-1	few	CASSYTPGTSTTLNPEAFF	TGTGCCAGCAGTTACACCCCTGGGACAAGTACTACCCTGAACCCTGAAGCTTTCTTT
TRBV9	TRBD1	TRBJ2-7	NA	CASSPGQLLYEQYF	TGTGCCAGCAGCCCGGGACAGCTACTCTACGAGCAGTACTTC
TRBV7-2	NA	TRBJ1-5	NA	CASSLAGGPYSNQPQHF	TGTGCCAGCAGCTTAGCGGGCGGACCCTATAGCAATCAGCCCCAGCATTTT
TRBV7-9	NA	TRBJ1-6	many	CASSPQRGGAAPPLHF	TGTGCCAGCAGCCCCCAACGGGGGGGCGCCGCGCCACCCCTCCACTTT
TRBV6-6	NA	TRBJ2-3	few	CAIYREESDTQYF	TGTGCCATCTACAGGGAGGAATCAGATACGCAGTATTTT